This T cell receptor (beta chain) came from a study of memory CD4+ T cells and cytomegalovirus serostatus. At the level of the study: Of the healthy Belgian adults, several were CMV seropositive and approximately 24 seronegative. Study-level findings and limits: Repertoires predicted CMV serostatus with median bootstrapped AUC of roughly 0.96. Of roughly 180 reported CMV TCRbeta sequences, about 67 were found in memory CD4+ repertoires.

The table came from immunoSEQ multiplex PCR; TCRdb's copy has only in-frame clones and leaves some out. The profile shows about 80,000 clones, around 80% of them singletons. This CDR3 is built from 14 residues. V was clipped by 5 bases and J by 0 bases, with 8 bases between them. Germline V gene lookup returns CDR1 SGDLS and CDR2 YYNGEE. Single viable CD3+CD4+CD8-CD45RO+ cells were sorted as the memory CD4+ T cells. After thawing, CD4+ T cells were positively selected. This clone has only a few counts. Its target is not known. The V and J genes are TRBV9 and TRBJ2-2, with D unresolved. The sample comprised memory CD4+ T cells from blood. The receptor comes from an adult in good health and CMV-seronegative. The CDR3 region is CASSQRANTGELFF. CDR3 nucleotides: TGTGCCAGCAGTCAACGGGCGAACACCGGGGAGCTGTTTTTT.